This T cell receptor (beta chain) was sequenced for a study of identical twins. As regards this clonotype: Germline is not matched at one junction end, which may reflect a read error.

A single record per CDR3 protein comes from TCRdb applying MiXCR to the 5' RACE reads. Here the sample spans some 570,000 distinct CDR3 sequences, around 20% being singletons. The CDR3 is 17 residues long. Germline V gene lookup returns CDR1 DFQATT and CDR2 SNEGSKA (reference sequence). A further study also used this sample, focusing on yellow fever vaccine responses in identical twins.

Sequences were obtained from CD4+ T cells sorted from blood. The chain uses TRBV20-1 and TRBJ2-2, with 11 positions matching TRBD2. This TCR was sampled from a woman under 30 in good health. This chain's CDR3 is CCARDILAGGNTGELFF. DNA for the CDR3: TGCTGTGCTAGAGATATCCTAGCGGGGGGGAACACCGGGGAGCTGTTTTTT.